The T cell receptor (beta chain) under discussion was sequenced for a study of blood T cell repertoires in COVID-19. Study-level background: COVID-19 samples, acute and convalescent, were from the United States, Italy and Spain. PBMCs, B-cell-depleted T cells, or T cells provided the cDNA or gDNA that made up the material.

CDR3 size: 14 residues. Germline V lookup: CDR1 SGHRS, CDR2 YFSETQ. Trimming removed 0 bases from V and 3 bases from J, with 9 bases in between. Authors' data handling: Reference gene primer amplification gave estimated nucleated cell counts. The data were produced by immunoSEQ multiplex PCR, yet TCRdb's version contains in-frame clones alone and is incomplete. V and J calls plus clone size are reproduced from that table; the DNA served to infer D and trimming. In the table there are roughly 90,000 clones, approximately 80% of which are singletons. Sequenced input: peripheral blood. The sequence derives from a woman aged 70 to 79 with acute or convalescent COVID-19. This chain joins TRBV5-1 and TRBJ1-1; D is unresolved. Written as DNA, the CDR3 is TGCGCCAGCAGCTTGGCCTCGAGGGACACTGAAGCTTTCTTT. Protein sequence: CASSLASRDTEAFF.